Sequencing of this T cell receptor beta chain was carried out in a study of regulatory T cells in long-lasting Graves disease. Study conclusions and caveats: Study was limited to peripheral blood, excluding thyroid tissue.

CDR3-region Arm-PCR and iRepertoire HTBI primers produced the TCR beta libraries. TCRdb reprocessed the multiplex PCR reads with MiXCR, giving one entry per CDR3 protein. The sample carries 350,000 to 450,000 distinct CDR3 sequences, about a fifth recorded once. The V end was cut by 8 bases, the J end by 4 bases, with 17 bases between. Germline V gene sequence: CDR1 MNHNS, CDR2 SASEGT. The CDR3 consists of 14 residues. Time point: persistent/refractory GD, antithyroid drugs over 5 years with positive TRAb. PBMCs were the source of the RNA used for TCR sequencing. Details on this clonotype: Its target is not known. This may stem from a read error, because a much larger clone lies one nucleotide away.

The origin of this receptor is a female donor with Graves disease. Sequenced material: peripheral blood mononuclear cells (PBMCs), taken when the disease was refractory, from a patient treated with antithyroid drugs. This chain uses TRBV6-1 with TRBJ1-2; D is possibly TRBD1 (6 bases). The CDR3 region is CASLKRGGGYGYTF. For the CDR3, the DNA is TGTGCCAGCCTAAAAAGGGGGGGGGGCTATGGCTACACCTTC.